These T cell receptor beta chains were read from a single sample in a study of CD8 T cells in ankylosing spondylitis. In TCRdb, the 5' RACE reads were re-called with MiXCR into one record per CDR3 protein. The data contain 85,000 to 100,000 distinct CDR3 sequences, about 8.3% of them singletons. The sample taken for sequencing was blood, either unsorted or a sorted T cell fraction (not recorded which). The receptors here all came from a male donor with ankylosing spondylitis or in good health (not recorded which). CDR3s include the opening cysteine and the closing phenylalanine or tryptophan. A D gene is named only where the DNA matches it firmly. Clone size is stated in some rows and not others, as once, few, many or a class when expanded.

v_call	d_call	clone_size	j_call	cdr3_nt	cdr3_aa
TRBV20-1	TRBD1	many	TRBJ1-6	TGCAGTGCTAGAGATCGGGGGACAGGGAATTCACCCCTCCACTTT	CSARDRGTGNSPLHF
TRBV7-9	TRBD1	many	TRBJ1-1	TGTGCCAGCAGCCCCGGACAGGAGTTGGCTTTCTTT	CASSPGQELAFF
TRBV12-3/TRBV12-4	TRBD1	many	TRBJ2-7	TGTGCCAGCAGCCTATCCGGACAGGGGTACGAGCAGTACTTC	CASSLSGQGYEQYF
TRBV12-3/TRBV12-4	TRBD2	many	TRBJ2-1	TGTGCCAGCAGTTTAATGAGCGGGAGCTACAATGAGCAGTTCTTC	CASSLMSGSYNEQFF
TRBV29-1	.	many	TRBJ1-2	TGCAGCGTCGGGGGATTGGACAGAATCAATGGCTACACCTTC	CSVGGLDRINGYTF
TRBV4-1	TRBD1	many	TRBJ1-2	TGCGCCAGCAGCCCCAACAGGGGAAGTCATGGCTACACCTTC	CASSPNRGSHGYTF
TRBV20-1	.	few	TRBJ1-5	TGCAGTGCTAAGACAGATAGCAATCAGCCCCAGCATTTT	CSAKTDSNQPQHF
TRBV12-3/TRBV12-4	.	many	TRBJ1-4	TGTGCCAGCAGTACCGGCACGAACAACGAAAAACTGTTTTTT	CASSTGTNNEKLFF
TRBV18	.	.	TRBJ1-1	TGTGCCAGCTCAAATGGGTGGACGGGGAACACTGAAGCTTTCTTT	CASSNGWTGNTEAFF
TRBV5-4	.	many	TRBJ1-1	TGTGCCAGCAGCCCTATAGGCTGGGGGCAGAACACTGAAGCTTTCTTT	CASSPIGWGQNTEAFF
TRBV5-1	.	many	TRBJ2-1	TGCGCCAGCAGCCGTAATACAGGGGGGGGAAATGAGCAGTTCTTC	CASSRNTGGGNEQFF
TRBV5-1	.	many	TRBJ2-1	TGCGCCAGCAGCTGGGAGGACAATGAGCAGTTCTTC	CASSWEDNEQFF
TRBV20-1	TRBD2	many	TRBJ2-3	TGCAGTGCTAGTTCGGGCGGGAGTAGGACAGATACGCAGTATTTT	CSASSGGSRTDTQYF
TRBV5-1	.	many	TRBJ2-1	TGCGCCAGCAGCAGTAGCGGAACCTCCTACAATGAGCAGTTCTTC	CASSSSGTSYNEQFF
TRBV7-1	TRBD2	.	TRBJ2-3	TGTGCCAGCAGGGGCGGGAGGGCAGGAATGACAGATACGCAGTATTTT	CASRGGRAGMTDTQYF
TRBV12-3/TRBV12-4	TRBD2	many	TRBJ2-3	TGTGCCAGCAGTACGGGACTAAGCGGGGAAGGAGATACGCAGTATTTT	CASSTGLSGEGDTQYF
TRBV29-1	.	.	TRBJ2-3	TGCAGCGTTGAGGGGGGAGCGGGTTTGAAGACAGATACGCAGTATTTT	CSVEGGAGLKTDTQYF
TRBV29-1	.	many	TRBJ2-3	TGCAGCGTTGAAGGCCTAGCAACAGATACGCAGTATTTT	CSVEGLATDTQYF
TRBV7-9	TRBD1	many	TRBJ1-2	TGTGCCAGCAGCTTATCACGGGACGGGACAGCGTATGGCTACACCTTC	CASSLSRDGTAYGYTF
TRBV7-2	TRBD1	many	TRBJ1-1	TGTGCCAGCACCGTTGACAGGGCGAACACTGAAGCTTTCTTT	CASTVDRANTEAFF
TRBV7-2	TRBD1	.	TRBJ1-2	TGTGCCAGCAGCTTATCAGGGGGGTCCTATGGCTACACCTTC	CASSLSGGSYGYTF
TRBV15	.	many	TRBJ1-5	TGTGCCACCAGCAGAGATAGGAAGCAGGGTCTGATCAATCAGCCCCAGCATTTT	CATSRDRKQGLINQPQHF
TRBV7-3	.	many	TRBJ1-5	TGTGCCAGCAGCCCGGACGGAACCTCTGGGCCCCAGCATTTT	CASSPDGTSGPQHF
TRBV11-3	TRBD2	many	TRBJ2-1	TGTGCCAGCAGCAAGGGGGAGCGGGAGAGGGGCTACAATGAGCAGTTCTTC	CASSKGERERGYNEQFF
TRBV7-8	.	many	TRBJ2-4	TGTGCCAGCAGCCGGACAGAGTTAGTCAAAAACATTCAGTACTTC	CASSRTELVKNIQYF
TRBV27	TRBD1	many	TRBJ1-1	TGTGCCAGCCGGAGTTTTATAAGGGGGCGCTTTGGCACTGAAGCTTTCTTT	CASRSFIRGRFGTEAFF
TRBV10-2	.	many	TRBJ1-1	TGCGCCAGCAGAAGGCAAGGGGGAGAGAACACTGAAGCTTTCTTT	CASRRQGGENTEAFF
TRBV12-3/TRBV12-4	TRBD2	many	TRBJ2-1	TGTGCCAGCAGTTTTTCGGGACTAGCGGGGGACAATGAGCAGTTCTTC	CASSFSGLAGDNEQFF
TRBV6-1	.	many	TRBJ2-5	TGTGCCAGCAGTCGCACCGGGACTCGGAAAGAGACCCAGTACTTC	CASSRTGTRKETQYF
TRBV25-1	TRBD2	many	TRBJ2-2	TGTGCCAGCAGTCCGGTAGCGGGAGCGGGCGGGGAGCTGTTTTTT	CASSPVAGAGGELFF
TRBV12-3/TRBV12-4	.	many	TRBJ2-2	TGTGCCAGCAGTTTAGCGCAAGATTTCTGGTACACCGGGGAGCTGTTTTTT	CASSLAQDFWYTGELFF
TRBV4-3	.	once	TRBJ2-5	TGCGCCAGCAGCCTGGACCTCAGGGAGACCCAGTACTTC	CASSLDLRETQYF
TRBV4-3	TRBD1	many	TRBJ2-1	TGCGCCAGCGGTAGTTGGACAGGGGGTCCTTACAATGAGCAGTTCTTC	CASGSWTGGPYNEQFF
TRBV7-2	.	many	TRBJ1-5	TGTGCCAGCAGCCGGCAGGATGGCAATCAGCCCCAGCATTTT	CASSRQDGNQPQHF
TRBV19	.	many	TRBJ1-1	TGTGCCGCGAAACTTGGGGCAGGCGGTGAGAACACTGAAGCTTTCTTT	CAAKLGAGGENTEAFF
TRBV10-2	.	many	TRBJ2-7	TGCGCCAGCTCCGCCCCCCGGCCGGGCTGGGAGCAGTACTTC	CASSAPRPGWEQYF
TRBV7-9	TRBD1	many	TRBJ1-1	TGTGCCAGCAGCCACCCCGGACAGGGGACGAACACTGAAGCTTTCTTT	CASSHPGQGTNTEAFF
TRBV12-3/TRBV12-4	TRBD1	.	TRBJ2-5	TGTGCCAGCAGTACTGGGACAGGTCGTAAGGCCCAGTGCTTC	CASSTGTGRKAQCF
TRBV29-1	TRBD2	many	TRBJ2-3	TGCAGCGTGATGGGAGGGGCCGCCCGCACAGATACGCAGTATTTT	CSVMGGAARTDTQYF
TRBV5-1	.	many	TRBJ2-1	TGCGCCAGCAGAGTGGTTGGGGGGGCGAAAGTAGAAGTGGACAGCAACTACAATGAGCAGTTCTTC	CASRVVGGAKVEVDSNYNEQFF
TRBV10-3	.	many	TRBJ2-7	TGTGCCATCAGTGAGCCACTACAGGGTTTGGGGGACGAGCAGTACTTC	CAISEPLQGLGDEQYF
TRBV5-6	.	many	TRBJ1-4	TGTGCCAGCAGCCTGGTTGACGGCTGGGACCAATCGAATGAAAAACTGTTTTTT	CASSLVDGWDQSNEKLFF
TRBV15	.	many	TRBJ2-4	TGTGCCACCAGCAACGGAAGGCTAGCCAAAAACATTCAGTACTTC	CATSNGRLAKNIQYF
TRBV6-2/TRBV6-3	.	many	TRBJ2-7	TGTGCCAGCAGACGGATAGCGTTATCCTACGAGCAGTACTTC	CASRRIALSYEQYF
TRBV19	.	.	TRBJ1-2	TGTGCCACGTTGGGTAGGGCTGCTATCGGCGGCTACACCTTC	CATLGRAAIGGYTF
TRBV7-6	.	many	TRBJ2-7	TGTGCCAGCAGCTTAGGGGTCTGGGGAAATACCGCCTACGAGCAGTACTTC	CASSLGVWGNTAYEQYF
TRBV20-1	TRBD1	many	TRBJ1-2	TGCAGTGCCCGGGGACAGGGGACCTATGGCTACACCTTC	CSARGQGTYGYTF
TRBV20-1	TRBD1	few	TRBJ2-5	TGCAGTGCTAGAGGGGACAGGGGTACCCAGTACTTC	CSARGDRGTQYF
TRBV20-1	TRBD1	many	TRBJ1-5	TGCAGTGCCACGGACAGGGTATCTCGTCAGCCCCAGCATTTT	CSATDRVSRQPQHF
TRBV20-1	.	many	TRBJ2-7	TGCAGTGCTAGAGAGGGGGGGCGTGGATACGAGCAGTACTTC	CSAREGGRGYEQYF